This T cell receptor beta chain was observed in a study of blood T cell repertoires in COVID-19. Study overall: From the United States, Italy and Spain came samples of acute and convalescent COVID-19. T cells, B-cell-depleted T cells, or PBMCs supplied cDNA or gDNA.

Seattle enrolled patients during active infection and tracked them longitudinally. Per the original methods: Estimated nucleated cell counts came from reference gene primer amplification. Profiling relied on immunoSEQ multiplex PCR, and the TCRdb table lists in-frame clones only, not all of them. For V, J and clone size, that table is used; D and trimming come from the DNA. Counted here are approximately 300,000 clones, around 91% occurring once; the ten biggest clones make up around 1%. V lost 4 bases and J lost 7, with 13 bases in between. Germline V gene lookup returns CDR1 MNHEY and CDR2 SVGEGT. There are 13 residues in the CDR3. A single count supports this clone.

Sequenced: peripheral blood. The sequence was obtained from a woman aged 40-49 years with COVID-19, enrolled during active disease. This chain joins TRBV6-2 or TRBV6-3 and TRBJ1-1, with D maybe TRBD1 (6 bases). The CDR3 region has the DNA TGTGCCAGCAGTTTCAGGGGCACCCATGAAGCTTTCTTT. This translates into CASSFRGTHEAFF.